The next 21 T cell receptor beta chains were all read from a single sample in a study of shared clonotypes between healthy human individuals. Sequencing was performed with immunoSEQ multiplex PCR; in TCRdb, only in-frame clones are kept and a portion is missing. The sample includes roughly 760,000 clones, around 67% of them seen just once. The sequenced sample consisted of memory CD4+ T cells sorted from blood. Noted subset: CD45RA-negative fraction. The receptor set was obtained from a young woman in good health.

The chain links TRBV5-1 to TRBJ2-5; 9 bases match TRBD2. Losses at the gene ends were 4 bases for V and 4 bases for J; bases not matched to a gene: 5. The germline CDR1 and CDR2 sequences are SGHRS and YFSETQ. The CDR3 runs to 14 residues. The CDR3 spells CASSPFSGGETQYF. The DNA of the CDR3 is TGCGCCAGCAGCCCCTTTAGCGGGGGAGAGACCCAGTACTTC.

This clone turned up a few times. This chain connects TRBV5-1 to TRBJ1-1; TRBD1 agrees at 7 bases. Looked up from germline, CDR1 is SGHRS and CDR2 is YFSETQ. The CDR3 length is 14 residues. The V and J ends lost 1 base and 7 bases, in that order; junction bases with no gene match: 7. The chain's CDR3 is CASSLTSGTVEAFF. For the CDR3, the DNA is TGCGCCAGCAGCTTGACATCCGGGACAGTTGAAGCTTTCTTT.

A few counts support this clone. The chain carries TRBV6-5 and TRBJ2-5; D remains ambiguous. The DNA matches TRBJ2-7 better at its end, which makes the J call doubtful. Germline V gives CDR1 MNHEY, CDR2 SVGAGI. The CDR3 contains 15 residues. The CDR3: CASSYTHSVTYEQYF. CDR3 DNA: TGTGCCAGCAGTTACACCCATTCGGTAACCTACGAGCAGTACTTC.

V and J are TRBV25-1 and TRBJ2-1, with 7 positions matching TRBD2. Trimming removed 0 bases from V and 13 bases from J; junction bases left unmatched: 6. Per germline, CDR1 MGHDK and CDR2 SYGVNS. CDR3 size: 13 residues. As DNA, the CDR3 is TGTGCCAGCAGTGAATACTCGGGACTAAGACAGTTCTTC. Amino acid sequence: CASSEYSGLRQFF. Using reference TRBV25-1 and TRBJ2-1 for the parts outside the CDR3, the full variable domain is EADIYQTPRYLVIGTGKKITLECSQTMGHDKMYWYQQDPGMELHLIHYSYGVNSTEKGDLSSESTVSRIRTEHFPLTLESARPSHTSQYLCASSEYSGLRQFFGPGTRLTVL.

The rearrangement links TRBV13 to TRBJ2-7; D perhaps matches TRBD1 (6 bases). Germline CDR1 reads PRHDT; CDR2 reads FYEKMQ (reference sequence). V lost 3 bases and J 4 bases, leaving 13 bases between the germline ends. The CDR3 is made up of 14 amino acids. The CDR3 sequence: CASSLRGSLYEQYF. In DNA, the CDR3 is TGTGCCAGCAGCTTGAGGGGGAGTCTTTACGAGCAGTACTTC.

This clone has a count of ten or more. The chain recombines TRBV5-6 with TRBJ2-3; 10 bases match TRBD1. The CDR3 is 16 amino acids. Germline CDR1 SGHDT, CDR2 YYEEEE. V lost 5 bases and J lost 4; bases outside the gene matches: 10. The CDR3 nucleotides are TGTGCCAGCAGACAAACCGGGACAGGGGCCGCAGATACGCAGTATTTT. The encoded protein is CASRQTGTGAADTQYF.

This clone has just a few counts. The chain combines TRBV28 with TRBJ1-5, with a tentative D call TRBD1 (5 bases). V was shortened by 5 bases and J by 0 bases, with 11 bases between the two germline ends. Germline-derived CDR1 and CDR2 are MDHEN and SYDVKM. The CDR3 is 15 amino acids. CDR3 protein: CASSGAGISNQPQHF. The CDR3 nucleotides are TGTGCCAGCAGTGGGGCAGGGATTAGCAATCAGCCCCAGCATTTT.

This clone occurred once. This chain uses TRBV5-1 with TRBJ2-7; a possible D gene is TRBD2 (5 bases). Trimming removed 1 base at V and 3 bases at J, with 14 bases between. CDR1 and CDR2 from the germline V gene are SGHRS and YFSETQ. The length of the CDR3 is 15 residues. CDR3 amino acids: CASSLREGGHYEQYF. CDR3 nucleotides: TGCGCCAGCAGCTTGCGAGAGGGTGGGCACTACGAGCAGTACTTC.

The chain joins TRBV18 to TRBJ1-5; weak D call: TRBD1 (5 bases). This CDR3 is 15 amino acids long. In germline, CDR1 is KGHSH, CDR2 LQKENI. V was cut by 2 bases and J by 6 bases, with 14 bases left in between. The CDR3 sequence is CASSPGQGRVQPQHF. CDR3 coding DNA: TGTGCCAGCTCACCAGGGCAGGGAAGGGTTCAGCCCCAGCATTTT. Based on the CDR3 plus reference TRBV18 and TRBJ1-5, the full variable domain is NAGVMQNPRHLVRRRGQEARLRCSPMKGHSHVYWYRQLPEEGLKFMVYLQKENIIDESGMPKERFSAEFPKEGPSILRIQQVVRGDSAAYFCASSPGQGRVQPQHFGDGTRLSIL.

This clone showed up just once. A far larger clone is a single base away, which makes a read error likely. The chain employs TRBV14 and TRBJ2-3; D unresolved. Germline V CDR1 and CDR2: SGHDN, FVKESK. Trimming shortened V by 4 bases and J by 0 bases, and 8 bases separated the two germline ends. This CDR3 has 14 residues. CDR3 DNA sequence: TGTGCCAGCAGCCCGACCACTAGCACAGATACGCAGTATTTT. This sequence encodes CASSPTTSTDTQYF.

This clone was observed many times. The chain joins TRBV27 to TRBJ1-2; D not certain. Trimming removed 5 bases at V and 4 bases at J, with 11 bases between. The CDR3 totals 13 residues. Germline V gene lookup returns CDR1 MNHEY and CDR2 SMNVEV (reference sequence). The CDR3 DNA reads TGTGCCAGCAGTCACAAGAAAAGCTATGGCTACACCTTC. Its translation: CASSHKKSYGYTF.

The chain couples TRBV4-1 to TRBJ1-4; D not certain. The CDR3 length is 13 residues. Trimming pared 3 bases from V and 8 bases from J, leaving 10 bases between. Germline V gene lookup returns CDR1 MGHRA and CDR2 YSYEKL. Here the CDR3 reads CASSHPPGEKLFF. The CDR3 DNA reads as TGCGCCAGCAGCCATCCACCGGGGGAAAAACTGTTTTTT.

A single count supports this clone. This sequence joins TRBV11-2 and TRBJ2-5, with 12 bases identical to TRBD2. CDR3 length: 16 amino acids. Unmatched junction bases numbered 10, after V lost 5 bases and J lost 6 bases. Germline V gives CDR1 SGHAT, CDR2 FQNNGV. CDR3 region: CASSPLAGGPYKTQYF. For the CDR3, the DNA is TGTGCCAGCAGCCCTCTAGCGGGAGGGCCTTACAAGACCCAGTACTTC.

Turning to this clone: This may arise from a read error, as a much more abundant clone is one base away. The chain carries TRBV6-1 and TRBJ1-5; D possibly corresponds to TRBD1 (5 bases). The CDR3 covers 13 residues. From germline, CDR1 is MNHNS and CDR2 SASEGT. Trimming removed 4 bases from V and 1 base from J, with 5 bases in between. For the CDR3, the DNA is TGTGCCAGCAGTGGGGGGAGCAATCAGCCCCAGCATTTT. Translating gives CASSGGSNQPQHF.

This chain links TRBV6-6 with TRBJ1-1; TRBD1 matches at 7 bases. Germline V gives CDR1 MNHNY, CDR2 SVGAGI (reference sequence). This CDR3 has 14 residues. The V and J ends lost 5 bases and 1 base, in that order; junction bases with no gene match: 4. CDR3 nucleotides: TGTGCCAGCAGTCGGGACAGACAGAACACTGAAGCTTTCTTT. This sequence encodes CASSRDRQNTEAFF.

The chain employs TRBV7-2 and TRBJ2-1, with TRBD2 as a possible D gene (6 bases). The CDR3 consists of 15 residues. V dropped 1 base and J dropped 6 bases, with 13 bases sitting between them. Germline CDR1 and CDR2: SGHTA and FQGNSA. The CDR3 sequence is CASSLVAAGFNEQFF. For the CDR3, the DNA is TGTGCCAGCAGCTTAGTCGCGGCGGGGTTCAATGAGCAGTTCTTC.

The rearrangement joins TRBV2 to TRBJ1-2; 8 bases align to TRBD1. Germline V gene lookup returns CDR1 SNHLY and CDR2 FYNNEI. V lost 3 bases, J lost 6 bases, and 6 bases stayed unmatched. This CDR3 is built from 14 residues. The CDR3 region is CASSDRQGYDGYTF. DNA of the CDR3: TGTGCCAGCAGTGATCGACAGGGGTACGATGGCTACACCTTC.

The chain links TRBV28 to TRBJ1-5, with TRBD1 matching 8 bases. The CDR3 is made up of 15 amino acids. Germline-derived CDR1 and CDR2 are MDHEN and SYDVKM. V was clipped by 10 bases and J by 5 bases; unmatched bases: 13. This CDR3 is CATQKWTGIHQPQHF. The CDR3 coding sequence is TGTGCCACCCAAAAGTGGACAGGGATCCATCAGCCCCAGCATTTT. The full variable domain, in which reference TRBV28 and TRBJ1-5 provide the parts outside the CDR3, is DVKVTQSSRYLVKRTGEKVFLECVQDMDHENMFWYRQDPGLGLRLIYFSYDVKMKEKGDIPEGYSVSREKKERFSLILESASTNQTSMYLCATQKWTGIHQPQHFGDGTRLSIL.

A single count supports this clone. The sample holds other DNA sequences that translate to the same CDR3. The rearrangement joins TRBV7-8 to TRBJ2-3; D perhaps matches TRBD1 (5 bases). The germline CDR1 and CDR2 sequences are SGHVS and FQNEAQ. This CDR3 has 15 amino acids. V lost 1 base and J 1 base, leaving 9 bases between the germline ends. CDR3 residues: CASSLGVGGTDTQYF. DNA for the CDR3: TGTGCCAGCAGCTTAGGGGTAGGGGGCACAGATACGCAGTATTTT.

The chain recombines TRBV27 with TRBJ2-4, with D possibly matching TRBD2 (5 bases). This CDR3 comprises 13 residues. Germline V gene sequence: CDR1 MNHEY, CDR2 SMNVEV (reference sequence). With 3 bases removed from V and 10 bases from J, the gap between germline ends came to 13 bases. The DNA of the CDR3 is TGTGCCAGCAGTTTGGACGCAGGCGGGATTCAGTACTTC. Protein: CASSLDAGGIQYF.

This chain links TRBV2 with TRBJ2-2; a weak D match, TRBD2 (6 bases). Germline assignment: CDR1 SNHLY and CDR2 FYNNEI. The CDR3 extends over 16 amino acids. Trimming took 7 bases from V and 1 from J, leaving 16 bases between them. The DNA for the CDR3 is TGTGCCAGCAAGGAGCAACCCGGGGGGAACACCGGGGAGCTGTTTTTT. Translating gives CASKEQPGGNTGELFF.